These T cell receptor beta chains were read from a single sample in a study of T cells in Graves' hyperthyroidism and ophthalmopathy. TCRdb fed the multiplex PCR reads into MiXCR, producing one record per CDR3 protein. The repertoire includes 490,000 or so distinct CDR3 sequences, about 15% of them detected once, and approximately 30% sits in the top ten. The sample consisted of blood. Receptor source: a woman aged 25 to 39 with Graves' ophthalmopathy. CDR3s include the opening cysteine and the closing phenylalanine or tryptophan. A D gene is named only where the DNA matches it firmly. Size values are once, few and many counts, or a class for expanded clones, and some rows have none.

cdr3_length	v_call	clone_size	j_call	d_call	cdr3_aa	cdr3_nt
14	TRBV7-9	NA	TRBJ2-5	NA	CASSLVSPQETQYF	TGTGCCAGCAGCTTAGTGAGTCCCCAAGAGACCCAGTACTTC
15	TRBV2	many	TRBJ2-4	NA	CASSEGQGVKNIQYF	TGTGCCAGCAGTGAAGGGCAGGGTGTCAAAAACATTCAGTACTTC
15	TRBV30	many	TRBJ1-1	NA	CAWSRDVSLNTEAFF	TGTGCCTGGAGTCGCGATGTCAGCTTGAACACTGAAGCTTTCTTT
14	TRBV19	NA	TRBJ1-5	TRBD1	CASSIGTGRQPQHF	TGTGCCAGTAGTATAGGGACAGGGCGGCAGCCCCAGCATTTT
12	TRBV11-2	many	TRBJ2-7	NA	CASSAGPREQYF	TGTGCCAGCAGCGCCGGGCCGCGCGAGCAGTACTTC
14	TRBV19	few	TRBJ2-1	TRBD1	CASVPGQGHNEQFF	TGTGCCAGTGTCCCGGGACAGGGGCACAATGAGCAGTTCTTC
14	TRBV7-9	many	TRBJ1-2	NA	CASSLGSVDYGYTF	TGTGCCAGCAGCTTAGGATCTGTGGACTATGGCTACACCTTC
14	TRBV27	NA	TRBJ2-7	NA	CASSPGWGLYEQYF	TGTGCCAGCAGCCCTGGGTGGGGTTTGTACGAGCAGTACTTC
15	TRBV20-1	NA	TRBJ1-4	NA	CSARDPRVNNEKLFF	TGCAGTGCTAGAGATCCTAGGGTTAATAATGAAAAACTGTTTTTT
14	TRBV28	many	TRBJ2-1	TRBD1	CASSFRTGSDEQFF	TGTGCCAGCAGTTTCAGGACAGGGTCCGATGAGCAGTTCTTC
15	TRBV29-1	few	TRBJ2-7	TRBD2	CSVEGTARGTYEQYF	TGCAGCGTTGAGGGGACCGCGCGGGGGACCTACGAGCAGTACTTC
16	TRBV2	few	TRBJ2-3	NA	CASSQGITGVKDTQYF	TGTGCCAGCAGCCAAGGAATCACGGGAGTTAAAGATACGCAGTATTTT
15	TRBV11-2	many	TRBJ1-1	NA	CASNSWGVGHTEAFF	TGTGCCAGCAACTCTTGGGGGGTAGGTCACACTGAAGCTTTCTTT
15	TRBV12-3/TRBV12-4	many	TRBJ2-1	NA	CASSFYGSSYNEQFF	TGTGCCAGCAGTTTTTACGGGAGCTCCTACAATGAGCAGTTCTTC
16	TRBV11-3	many	TRBJ1-5	NA	CASSSTFPYSNQPQHF	TGTGCCAGCAGCTCGACCTTCCCATATAGCAATCAGCCCCAGCATTTT
15	TRBV5-5	NA	TRBJ2-5	NA	CASSSRDWYQETQYF	TGTGCCAGCAGCTCGCGGGATTGGTACCAAGAGACCCAGTACTTC
17	TRBV28	few	TRBJ2-1	TRBD2	CASSFGLAGVTYNEQFF	TGTGCCAGCAGTTTTGGGCTAGCGGGAGTCACCTACAATGAGCAGTTCTTC
13	TRBV2	NA	TRBJ2-3	NA	CASGFSAGDTQYF	TGTGCCAGCGGCTTTAGCGCCGGGGATACGCAGTATTTT
14	TRBV15	few	TRBJ2-5	NA	CATSRGPDDETQYF	TGTGCCACCAGCAGGGGCCCGGACGATGAGACCCAGTACTTC
15	TRBV20-1	many	TRBJ1-4	NA	CSARDVTGINEKLFF	TGCAGTGCTAGAGATGTAACAGGGATTAATGAAAAACTGTTTTTT
15	TRBV5-1	NA	TRBJ1-2	NA	CASSSEAGPPYGYTF	TGCGCCAGCAGCTCGGAGGCGGGCCCCCCTTATGGCTACACCTTC
16	TRBV18	many	TRBJ2-7	TRBD2	CASSPEVSGSSYEQYF	TGTGCCAGCTCACCAGAGGTTAGCGGGAGCTCCTACGAGCAGTACTTC
13	TRBV10-3	NA	TRBJ1-2	NA	CAIRTAPTGGYTF	TGTGCCATCAGGACAGCCCCAACCGGCGGCTACACCTTC